This T cell receptor (beta chain) was retrieved from a study of cytomegalovirus exposure and HLA in healthy donors. As for the study in general: Earlier sequencing of about 179 million T cells yielded 120 million or so unique TCR beta sequences. Broader study findings: Reports indicated that the classifier achieved high specificity and sensitivity in diagnosing cytomegalovirus status. Follow-up analysis later connected one missense variant in DCLRE1C with trimming of TCR beta V- and J-genes. Later work associated 16,951 TCR beta sequences with HLA alleles at 0.05 false discovery rate.

This clone has just one count. What it binds is unknown. The PCR contained 60 Vbeta and 13 Jbeta primers. TCRdb keeps only in-frame clones here, not all; method: immunoSEQ multiplex PCR. The sample gives 160,000 or so clones, about 78% of which show up once; over 1.1% is in the top ten. The CDR3 has 18 amino acids. From germline, CDR1 is SQVTM and CDR2 ANQGSEA. The V gene end was trimmed by 5 bases and the J gene end by 3 bases; junction bases not matched to a gene: 17. The clonotype originates from a male donor in good health and CMV-seronegative. The sequenced sample consisted of PBMCs. This chain links TRBV29-1 with TRBJ1-1, with 11 bases matching TRBD1. CDR3 DNA sequence: TGCAGCGTTAGTAACATCAGGGACAGGGGGTTGGCGGACACTGAAGCTTTCTTT. Translated, it gives CSVSNIRDRGLADTEAFF.